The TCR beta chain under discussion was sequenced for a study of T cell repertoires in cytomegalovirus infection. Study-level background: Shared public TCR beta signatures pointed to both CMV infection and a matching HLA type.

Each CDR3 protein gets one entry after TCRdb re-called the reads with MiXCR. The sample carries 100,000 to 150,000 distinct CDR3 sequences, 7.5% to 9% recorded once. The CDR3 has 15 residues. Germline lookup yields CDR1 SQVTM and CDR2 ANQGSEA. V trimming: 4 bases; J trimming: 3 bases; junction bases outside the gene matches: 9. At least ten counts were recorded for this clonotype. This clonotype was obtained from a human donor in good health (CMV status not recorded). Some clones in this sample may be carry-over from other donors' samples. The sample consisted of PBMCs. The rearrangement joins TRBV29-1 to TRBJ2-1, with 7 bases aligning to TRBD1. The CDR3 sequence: CSVGLGTAVYNEQFF. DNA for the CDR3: TGCAGCGTTGGCCTCGGGACAGCAGTCTACAATGAGCAGTTCTTC.